The present T cell receptor (beta chain) was sequenced within a study of control samples from healthy donors and cancer patients. Measured with immunoSEQ multiplex PCR; TCRdb has only the in-frame clones, and not every one. The repertoire has tens of thousands of clones, approximately 91% of them found once; the top ten carry roughly 7.2%. The CDR3 is made up of 15 amino acids. Germline values: CDR1 MNHEY, CDR2 SMNVEV (reference sequence). V trimming: 7 bases; J trimming: 6 bases; junction bases outside the gene matches: 12. What was sequenced was blood. The TCR comes from a woman aged 55-70 years in good health. The chain joins TRBV27 to TRBJ2-1, with TRBD1 matching over 7 bases. DNA for the CDR3: TGTGCCAGCACCAGTGAGGGGGCAGAGGGCAATGAGCAGTTCTTC. Translating gives CASTSEGAEGNEQFF.